A selection of T cell receptor beta chains follows, all from one sample in a study of T cell repertoires in cytomegalovirus infection. A single record per CDR3 protein comes from TCRdb applying MiXCR to the reads. The data hold about 830,000 distinct CDR3 sequences, with 32% observed a single time. Their antigens remain unidentified. Here the sequenced sample was cultured CD8+ T cells from PBMCs, taken from culture after CMV antigen stimulation. The receptors were sampled from a human donor in good health (CMV status not recorded). Some clones in this sample may be carry-over from other donors' samples. Each CDR3 is given with its conserved first and last residue. The D gene is left open where the match is weak. Some rows have no size entry. The others give once, few or many, or a class for an expanded clone.

V	D	size	J	CDR3	DNA
TRBV5-6	-	many	TRBJ1-1	CASSFLERTEAFF	TGTGCCAGCAGCTTTTTAGAAAGGACTGAAGCTTTCTTT
TRBV7-9	-	many	TRBJ2-1	CASSIRDSGVQFF	TGTGCCAGCAGCATAAGGGACTCTGGGGTGCAGTTCTTC
TRBV7-8	-	many	TRBJ2-1	CASSSKGHGEQFF	TGTGCCAGCAGCTCTAAAGGGCATGGTGAGCAGTTCTTC
TRBV12-3/TRBV12-4	-	many	TRBJ2-7	CASSRGVLSYEQYF	TGTGCCAGCAGTCGCGGGGTTCTCTCCTACGAGCAGTACTTC
TRBV5-6	-	many	TRBJ2-5	CASSLATRGKTQYF	TGTGCCAGCAGCTTGGCCACCAGGGGAAAGACCCAGTACTTC
TRBV6-6	TRBD2	few	TRBJ2-4	CASSYSLAGNIQYF	TGTGCCAGCAGTTACAGTCTAGCGGGAAACATTCAGTACTTC
TRBV6-6	-	few	TRBJ1-1	CASSYGPQGRDTEAFF	TGTGCCAGCAGTTACGGCCCCCAGGGGAGGGACACTGAAGCTTTCTTT
TRBV27	-	-	TRBJ2-2	CASSPVLAGELFF	TGTGCCAGCAGCCCCGTATTGGCCGGGGAGCTGTTTTTT
TRBV7-6	TRBD1	once	TRBJ2-2	CASIIDGRQGATRYTGELFF	TGTGCCAGCATCATAGACGGCAGACAGGGGGCAACGAGGTACACCGGGGAGCTGTTTTTT
TRBV14	-	-	TRBJ1-1	CVSSQTSYSTAEAFF	TGTGTCAGCAGCCAAACCAGCTACTCCACTGCTGAAGCTTTCTTT
TRBV7-2	-	few	TRBJ1-4	CASREGQTLFF	TGTGCCAGCAGAGAGGGACAAACACTGTTTTTT
TRBV6-6	TRBD1	few	TRBJ1-1	CASTSGTEAEAFF	TGTGCCAGCACCTCCGGGACAGAAGCTGAAGCTTTCTTT
TRBV6-6	TRBD1	few	TRBJ2-3	CASSLIGGHTDTQYF	TGTGCCAGCAGTCTTATAGGGGGCCACACAGATACGCAGTATTTT
TRBV4-1	-	-	TRBJ1-5	CASSQGVGENQPQHF	TGCGCCAGCAGCCAAGGGGTTGGAGAGAATCAGCCCCAGCATTTT
TRBV19	-	many	TRBJ1-5	CASSTTGRSNQPQHF	TGTGCCAGTAGCACTACGGGACGGAGCAATCAGCCCCAGCATTTT
TRBV28	-	once	TRBJ2-5	CASSSTEGRFRETQYF	TGTGCCAGCAGTTCCACGGAGGGTAGATTCCGAGAGACCCAGTACTTC
TRBV6-2/TRBV6-3	TRBD1	few	TRBJ2-1	CASSYIRTGGIYNEQFF	TGTGCCAGCAGTTACATTCGGACAGGTGGGATTTACAATGAGCAGTTCTTC
TRBV12-3/TRBV12-4	-	-	TRBJ1-5	CASSNPGRIQPQHF	TGTGCCAGCAGTAATCCGGGGAGAATACAGCCCCAGCATTTT
TRBV7-8	-	few	TRBJ1-5	CASSPRAQRNQPQHF	TGTGCCAGCAGCCCAAGGGCCCAGCGTAATCAGCCCCAGCATTTT
TRBV4-2	TRBD2	-	TRBJ2-1	CASSHSLAGGIEQFF	TGTGCCAGCAGCCATTCCTTAGCGGGGGGTATTGAGCAGTTCTTC
TRBV12-3/TRBV12-4	TRBD2	-	TRBJ2-1	CASGFPLAGGPHSYNEQFF	TGTGCCAGCGGTTTTCCCCTAGCGGGGGGGCCCCATTCCTACAATGAGCAGTTCTTC
TRBV11-3	TRBD2	few	TRBJ2-1	CASTSSGGDNEQFF	TGTGCCAGTACTTCTAGCGGGGGGGACAATGAGCAGTTCTTC
TRBV4-3	TRBD1	-	TRBJ2-1	CASSSYGTGDVNEQFF	TGCGCCAGCAGCTCGTACGGGACAGGGGATGTGAATGAGCAGTTCTTC
TRBV19	-	-	TRBJ1-1	CASSIGAHTEAFF	TGTGCCAGTAGTATTGGGGCCCACACTGAAGCTTTCTTT
TRBV7-9	-	once	TRBJ1-5	CASSRMDQPQHF	TGTGCCAGCAGCCGAATGGATCAGCCCCAGCATTTT
TRBV27	-	-	TRBJ2-7	CASTSLSAPVYEQYF	TGTGCCAGCACCTCCCTTTCTGCGCCCGTCTACGAGCAGTACTTC
TRBV7-9	-	-	TRBJ2-2	CAGEDSANTGELFF	TGTGCCGGTGAAGACAGTGCGAACACCGGGGAGCTGTTTTTT
TRBV7-9	-	few	TRBJ2-3	CASSPLVFLMDTQYF	TGTGCCAGCAGCCCCCTGGTATTCCTCATGGATACGCAGTATTTT
TRBV7-9	-	many	TRBJ1-2	CASSSGTVLSGYTF	TGTGCCAGCAGCTCAGGGACGGTTTTGAGTGGCTACACCTTC
TRBV12-3/TRBV12-4	-	-	TRBJ2-5	CASRARDWETQYF	TGTGCCAGCAGAGCCAGGGATTGGGAGACCCAGTACTTC
TRBV7-9	-	-	TRBJ2-2	CASKGGNTGELFF	TGTGCCAGCAAGGGGGGAAACACCGGGGAGCTGTTTTTT
TRBV6-6	TRBD2	-	TRBJ2-1	CASSNSGDPPYNEQFF	TGTGCCAGCAGTAATAGCGGGGACCCACCTTACAATGAGCAGTTCTTC
TRBV7-9	-	-	TRBJ1-4	CASSSWETGDEKLFF	TGTGCCAGCAGCTCCTGGGAGACAGGAGATGAAAAACTGTTTTTT
TRBV19	TRBD1	-	TRBJ2-1	CASSDGAPGQYNNEQFF	TGTGCCAGTAGTGATGGAGCGCCGGGACAGTACAACAATGAGCAGTTCTTC
TRBV12-3/TRBV12-4	TRBD1	-	TRBJ1-5	CASSLAGPGGSQPQHF	TGTGCCAGCAGTTTAGCGGGGCCAGGGGGATCTCAGCCCCAGCATTTT
TRBV6-6	-	-	TRBJ1-1	CASSYPGSMNTEAFF	TGTGCCAGCAGTTACCCCGGTTCCATGAACACTGAAGCTTTCTTT
TRBV7-6	-	few	TRBJ2-1	CASSQVGGSYNEQFF	TGTGCCAGCAGCCAAGTGGGGGGCTCCTACAATGAGCAGTTCTTC
TRBV7-2	-	-	TRBJ1-1	CASSLGRFYAAFF	TGTGCCAGCAGCCTGGGCCGATTCTACGCAGCTTTCTTT
TRBV6-2/TRBV6-3	-	few	TRBJ1-2	CASSYRPGIGKANYGYTF	TGTGCCAGCAGTTACCGTCCAGGTATTGGGAAAGCTAACTATGGCTACACCTTC
TRBV6-2/TRBV6-3	-	-	TRBJ2-6	CASSYSQGRYSGANVLTF	TGTGCCAGCAGTTACTCCCAGGGTCGGTATTCTGGGGCCAACGTCCTGACTTTC
TRBV7-6	-	many	TRBJ1-1	CASSRTGTEAFF	TGTGCCAGCAGTAGGACGGGCACTGAAGCTTTCTTT
TRBV6-2/TRBV6-3	-	few	TRBJ1-5	CASSYQGEGNQPQHF	TGTGCCAGCAGTTACCAGGGCGAGGGCAATCAGCCCCAGCATTTT
TRBV7-6	-	-	TRBJ2-3	CASSSSSTSTDTQYF	TGTGCCAGCAGCTCCTCTAGCACTAGCACAGATACGCAGTATTTT
TRBV6-6	TRBD1	many	TRBJ1-2	CASSYVRGPSYGYTF	TGTGCCAGCAGTTACGTGAGGGGGCCAAGCTATGGCTACACCTTC
TRBV5-5	TRBD2	-	TRBJ2-6	CASSLKTSGITGANVLTF	TGTGCCAGCAGCCTGAAGACTAGCGGGATAACTGGGGCCAACGTCCTGACTTTC
TRBV13	TRBD1	-	TRBJ1-4	CASRSTGTGGWTNEKLFF	TGTGCCAGCAGATCAACCGGGACAGGGGGATGGACTAATGAAAAACTGTTTTTT
TRBV4-2	-	-	TRBJ1-1	CASSQDGVQGEAFF	TGTGCCAGCAGCCAAGATGGGGTACAGGGTGAAGCTTTCTTT
TRBV27	-	-	TRBJ1-1	CASKEAGPMNTEAFF	TGTGCCAGCAAAGAAGCAGGGCCAATGAACACTGAAGCTTTCTTT
TRBV10-2	TRBD1	few	TRBJ2-7	CASSEYPDRVHEQYF	TGCGCCAGCAGTGAGTATCCGGACAGGGTCCACGAGCAGTACTTC